This TCR beta chain was recorded in a study of blood T cell repertoires in COVID-19. As for the study in general: Collection of acute and convalescent COVID-19 samples took place in the United States, Italy and Spain.

The CDR3 consists of 15 residues. V dropped 1 base and J dropped 4 bases, with 14 bases sitting between them. Looked up from germline, CDR1 is GTSNPN and CDR2 is SVGIG (reference sequence). Using immunoSEQ multiplex PCR, the repertoire was profiled, and TCRdb retains in-frame clones only, with some absent. The sample has around 140,000 clones; 84% are singletons. The rearrangement joins TRBV30 to TRBJ1-3; a weak D match, TRBD1 (5 bases). The sequence came from a woman aged 45-65 years with acute COVID-19. Source material: PBMCs or T cells enriched from blood (not recorded which). CDR3 region: CAWSGGGAGGNTIYF. CDR3 nucleotide sequence: TGTGCCTGGAGTGGAGGTGGGGCTGGAGGAAACACCATATATTTT.